A selection of T cell receptor beta chains follows, all from one sample in a study of T cell responses to AZD1222 COVID-19 vaccine. TCRdb keeps only in-frame clones here, not all; method: immunoSEQ multiplex PCR. The sample gives roughly 110,000 clones, around 87% of which show up once; over 3.5% is in the top ten. The sequencing here drew on peripheral blood, taken on day 0 of AZD1222 vaccination. The receptors originated from an adult in good health. The CDR3 runs from the conserved cysteine through the conserved F or W. The D gene is left open where the match is weak. Some rows have no size entry. The others give once, few or many, or a class for an expanded clone.

clone_size	v_call	j_call	d_call	cdr3_aa	cdr3_nt
.	TRBV28	TRBJ2-7	.	CASRGTYEQYF	TGTGCCAGCCGGGGGACATACGAGCAGTACTTC
.	TRBV5-1	TRBJ2-3	.	CASSFGSDTQYF	TGCGCCAGCAGCTTTGGCTCAGATACGCAGTATTTT
.	TRBV6-5	TRBJ1-2	.	CASSYSKSGGYTF	TGTGCCAGCAGTTACTCGAAGTCTGGTGGCTACACCTTC
.	TRBV6-6	TRBJ2-1	.	CASSYSIRFARNEQFF	TGTGCCAGCAGTTACTCGATTCGTTTTGCGCGGAATGAGCAGTTCTTC
.	TRBV28	TRBJ1-5	.	CASWGQTNQPQHF	TGTGCCAGCTGGGGGCAGACCAATCAGCCCCAGCATTTT
.	TRBV2	TRBJ1-1	.	CASRSDMSGTEAFF	TGTGCCAGCAGATCCGACATGTCCGGGACTGAAGCTTTCTTT
.	TRBV5-1	TRBJ1-1	.	CASREGVGTEAFF	TGCGCCAGCAGAGAAGGGGTCGGCACTGAAGCTTTCTTT
.	TRBV2	TRBJ2-7	TRBD2	CASSVAGGPVIEQYF	TGTGCCAGCAGCGTAGCGGGAGGGCCCGTAATCGAGCAGTACTTC
few	TRBV5-6	TRBJ2-3	.	CASSLRGSGYRTDTQYF	TGTGCCAGCAGCTTGCGGGGCTCAGGGTACCGCACAGATACGCAGTATTTT
.	TRBV6-2/TRBV6-3	TRBJ2-2	.	CASSQRGELFF	TGTGCCAGCAGTCAGCGCGGGGAGCTGTTTTTT
.	TRBV20-1	TRBJ2-2	.	CSASKGGFNTGELFF	TGCAGTGCTAGTAAGGGGGGTTTTAACACCGGGGAGCTGTTTTTT
.	TRBV18	TRBJ1-6	TRBD1	CASSRDRGDSPLHF	TGTGCCAGCTCCCGGGACAGGGGTGATTCACCCCTCCACTTT
.	TRBV7-2	TRBJ2-1	.	CASSLAATPYNEQFF	TGTGCCAGCAGCTTAGCGGCGACACCGTACAATGAGCAGTTCTTC
.	TRBV7-9	TRBJ1-1	.	CASNQVNTEAFF	TGTGCCAGCAATCAGGTGAACACTGAAGCTTTCTTT
.	TRBV5-6	TRBJ1-2	.	CASSGRWPSNYGYTF	TGTGCCAGCAGCGGGCGGTGGCCGTCTAACTATGGCTACACCTTC
.	TRBV21-1	TRBJ2-7	.	CASSKGRIGTGSYEQYF	TGTGCCAGCAGCAAAGGACGAATTGGGACAGGGTCCTACGAGCAGTACTTC
.	TRBV3-1/TRBV3-2	TRBJ2-3	.	CASSQALRMGATDTQYF	TGTGCCAGCAGCCAAGCGTTGAGAATGGGGGCGACAGATACGCAGTATTTT
.	TRBV7-9	TRBJ2-4	TRBD1	CASSQKGQANIQYF	TGTGCCAGCAGCCAAAAGGGACAGGCAAACATTCAGTACTTC
.	TRBV7-2	TRBJ1-3	.	CASSLILGASGNTIYF	TGTGCCAGCAGCTTAATTCTAGGGGCCTCTGGAAACACCATATATTTT
.	TRBV27	TRBJ2-2	.	CASSQGYNGELFF	TGTGCCAGCAGTCAAGGATACAACGGGGAGCTGTTTTTT
.	TRBV7-2	TRBJ2-7	.	CASSSPTGAKGYEQYF	TGTGCCAGCAGCTCGCCGACAGGAGCAAAGGGCTACGAGCAGTACTTC